Below, one T cell receptor (beta chain) is given with its context. Its antigen is currently not known. No base quality information exists; no much larger clone differs at one position. This entry comes from a study of cytomegalovirus exposure and HLA in healthy donors (dated 2017 in TCRdb). For context, the study as a whole: According to an earlier analysis of 587 of the donors, about 170 million T cells yielded 95 million to 140 million unique TCR beta sequences and about 300 Gb of sequence data. An early release covering approximately 600 HLA-typed donors comprised roughly 300 gigabases of sequencing data and tens of millions of unique TCR sequences. The genetic ancestry cluster associated with self-reported Caucasian donors included around 76% of the 350 to 500 genotyped donors. The study aimed to test whether cataloging public T cell receptors could reveal signatures of past pathogen exposure. The T cell repertoires of 700 or so subjects were profiled by immunosequencing and related to cytomegalovirus serostatus. In addition to the first cohort of 650 to 750 subjects, a separate validation cohort of 120 different subjects was used. The study combined high-throughput TCR immunosequencing, statistical association of individual TCRs with disease status, and machine learning to predict cytomegalovirus infection status. A later analysis re-examined previously published TCR beta repertoires from roughly 650 donors and added high-resolution HLA genotyping to investigate patterns of TCR occurrence. Rather than using new phenotypic data, the later analysis identified candidate immune exposures from TCR beta sequences and from how often those sequences occurred across donors. An earlier analysis of approximately 500 of the donors applied high-throughput TCR beta sequencing to assess whether each TCR beta V gene segment acted as functional or pseudogenic. Donor age, sex, ethnicity and CMV serostatus were compiled alongside the repertoire data. A later genetic analysis used genome-wide SNP genotypes for 398 of the 666 donors, treating that subset as a discovery cohort. All discovery cohort repertoires had been generated using a single sequencing platform. Class I and class II HLA loci were covered by the typing at four-digit resolution. The number of donors typed differed by locus, with about 629-640 for A, B, C, DRB1 and DQB1, about 500 for DQA1, 600 to 610 for DPA1, and some 440 for DPB1. Because of strong linkage in the cohort, five DR-DQ haplotypes were treated as single units for association and clustering. Among about 360 genotyped donors of the cohort, an average of about 240,000 unique TCR beta nucleotide sequences were sequenced per donor, around a sixth of them non-productive.

The cohort was made up of roughly 670 healthy bone marrow donors. At the time of sampling, every cohort member was nominally healthy, though immune exposures that went unrecorded were likely present. The donor tested CMV seronegative, placing the donor among the 350 or so seronegative members of the cohort. A peripheral blood sample was collected from each donor, and TCR beta sequencing was performed on peripheral blood mononuclear cells. The Qiagen DNeasy Blood Extraction Kit was used to extract genomic DNA from the blood cell samples. The study at large found these results: An association between a missense DCLRE1C variant and V-gene and J-gene trimming of TCR beta chains was found in a later genetic analysis and replicated in an independent cohort. The only immune exposure information available for the cohort was CMV serostatus. Presence/absence analyses assumed roughly uniform sequencing depth across donors, an assumption that may not hold. The earlier analysis of around 600 of the donors excluded some 15 rarely observed V segments, including chromosome 9 orphons, because counts were too low. A later analysis found that HLA-associated TCR beta chains were more clonally expanded and had lower generation probabilities than equally common non-associated chains. Correlated functional status among segregating V segments might be attributable to linkage disequilibrium, but an unknown experimental factor could not be ruled out. An earlier analysis of approximately 590 of the donors showed that most TCR beta V segments appeared in productive rearrangements either about 87% or about 30% of the time, which broadly matched IMGT annotations. In a later analysis, 16,951 TCR beta sequences were associated with specific HLA alleles at a false discovery rate of 0.05. In this cohort, only TCR beta chains were sequenced, and detectable features were limited by the absence of alpha or paired-chain data. A further reported finding was that TCR beta sequences accurately predicted the HLA-A and HLA-B alleles for most subjects in the first cohort. The sequencing pipeline was judged likely to have produced a cluster of highly shared sequence variants as a technical artifact. Most CMV-associated TCR beta chains appeared to be HLA-restricted in a later analysis, and the HLA associations seemed to be driven largely by CMV exposure. According to a later genetic analysis, donors in an Asian-associated ancestry cluster had fewer N-insertions in productive TCRs than the approximately 650-donor mean. According to a later analysis, parvovirus B19, influenza, CMV and Epstein-Barr virus appeared linked to several top co-occurrence clusters. Because HLA typing was unavailable for some donors at each locus, only the typed subset was used in association tests. The classifier was reported to diagnose cytomegalovirus status with high specificity and sensitivity in both the original and validation cohorts. According to a later analysis, TCR association rates differed among HLA loci, with DRB1 alleles showing the most associated TCRs and HLA-C alleles showing the fewest. The authors suggested that the approach could potentially be generalized to other disease states and immunological phenotypes. In vitro tests confirmed that three of the cytomegalovirus-associated TCR beta chains recognize cytomegalovirus antigens. In the study, approximately 160 TCR beta chains were listed as associated with cytomegalovirus. Most TCR sequences were observed very rarely across donors, whereas some public TCRs were present in many individuals. When HLA alleles, especially DR and DQ, strongly co-occurred, TCR associations were difficult to assign to individual alleles.

Library preparation was by the immunoSEQ multiplex PCR assay. A mixture of 60 forward primers for TCR Vbeta segments and 13 reverse primers for TCR Jbeta segments was used in the multiplex PCR. Amplification of the CDR3 region of rearranged TCR beta genes was performed with a multiplex PCR assay on genomic DNA. The amplified TCR beta libraries were sequenced on the Illumina HiSeq System as 87-base-pair reads. Regarding the original processing steps: A later analysis tallied 75 million to 85 million unique TCR beta chains across the 610 or so repertoires, and around 10 million of those chains were shared by two or more donors. To remove PCR and sequencing errors, raw reads were error-corrected and collapsed into unique sequences using a nearest-neighbor algorithm that merged closely related sequences. V, D and J gene segments were assigned by aligning CDR3 sequences to IMGT reference sequences. For a sequence to be retained, a match of at least six nucleotides was required to both a V gene segment and a J gene segment. A rearrangement counted as productive if the CDR3 had no stop codons and remained in frame with V and J, and every other rearrangement counted as non-productive. CDR3 was defined by IMGT convention, running from the second conserved V-encoded cysteine to the conserved J-encoded phenylalanine. The earlier analysis of about 610 of the donors excluded sequences that lacked an unambiguous match to a single V gene segment. An earlier analysis of 587 of the donors classified V segments as functional when productive rearrangements were above 56.7% and as segregating when the standard deviation between donors was above 5%. A statistical classification framework was built for diagnosing cytomegalovirus status from the catalog of TCR beta chain sequences. In a later analysis, V and J genes were assigned by comparing TCR nucleotide sequences against IMGT/GENE-DB human TR gene sequences. In a later analysis, CDR3 sequences and most-parsimonious VDJ recombination scenarios were assigned using the TCRdist pipeline. In a later analysis, each TCR beta chain was defined by its CDR3 amino acid sequence together with its V-gene family, and reads lacking a unique V-gene family were excluded. In a later analysis, approximately 590 highly shared, low-generation-probability nucleotide sequences were removed to address suspected cross-contamination and a sequencing artifact. In a later analysis, a clonal expansion index for each public chain was calculated from normalized within-repertoire ranks of inferred template counts. In a later analysis, generation probabilities were computed with a VDJ recombination model fitted to out-of-frame rearrangements, and the resulting probabilities were checked against IGoR. A later analysis scored TCR-TCR, TCR-HLA and TCR-CMV co-occurrence with hypergeometric tests, applying a repertoire-size bias correction to TCR pairs. False discovery rates were estimated in a later analysis by permuting HLA or CMV assignments 20 times. In a later analysis, co-occurring TCRs were grouped using DBSCAN, and TCRdist sequence similarity was added for clustering within HLA-allele-positive subsets. Repertoires with fewer than 30,000 or more than 120,000 public chains were left out of co-occurrence clustering, as were a few repertoires with anomalous nucleotide sharing. This is the immuneACCESS table as TCRdb keeps it, with only in-frame sequences that have V and J called. A part of the clones is gone; compared with another copy, unresolved V genes explain less than half, and the rest is unexplained. The V and J calls and the clone size are those of that table, but D and trimming were determined from the DNA. The sample table lists 50,000 to 65,000 clones, approximately 86% of them with a count of one. The ten largest make up approximately 3% of the sample.

Input material: PBMCs. The clonotype comes from a woman aged 18 to 35 in good health and CMV-seronegative.

CDR3 protein: CASSLFSDTQYF. The nucleotide sequence is TGTGCCAGCAGCTTATTCTCAGATACGCAGTATTTT. Recombination linked TRBV7-2 to TRBJ2-3, with no confident D gene call. V was cut back by 2 bases and J by 4 bases, leaving a gap of 4 bases between them. Via the germline V gene, CDR1 is SGHTA and CDR2 FQGNSA. The CDR3, cysteine through phenylalanine, is 12 amino acids long. Only the CDR3 part of the read is kept: 36 bases, read in frame from the first base.